These 20 T cell receptor beta chains came from one sample sequenced in a study of T cell repertoires in cytomegalovirus infection. MiXCR, run by TCRdb on the reads, gives a single entry per CDR3 protein. The sample lists 100,000 or so distinct CDR3 sequences, more than 20% seen once, with roughly 43% in the top ten. Material for sequencing was CD8+ T cells from PBMCs. The receptors were sampled from a human donor in good health (CMV status not recorded). Some clones in this sample may be carry-over from other donors' samples.

The sample holds a few counts of this clonotype. This chain links TRBV9 with TRBJ2-6; D is possibly TRBD2 (5 bases). This CDR3 has 17 residues. CDR1 is SGDLS and CDR2 is YYNGEE in the germline V gene. Between the trimmed V and J ends, which lost 2 bases and 0 bases, there was a span of 12 bases. For the CDR3, the DNA is TGTGCCAGCAGCGTGGGTAGACGGGACTCTGGGGCCAACGTCCTGACTTTC. As protein: CASSVGRRDSGANVLTF.

Many counts were recorded for this clonotype. CDR3 region: CASSLGQGARETQYF. The CDR3 DNA reads as TGTGCCAGCAGCTTGGGACAGGGGGCTCGAGAGACCCAGTACTTC. V is TRBV28 and J is TRBJ2-5; 12 nucleotides agree with TRBD1. The ends lost 6 bases at V and 4 bases at J; junction bases unmatched: 6. Germline values: CDR1 MDHEN, CDR2 SYDVKM. The CDR3 contains 15 residues.

In its sample, this clonotype was seen many times. V gene TRBV6-1 combines with J gene TRBJ2-1, with 7 bases fitting TRBD1. V lost 11 bases, J lost 5 bases, and 9 bases stayed unmatched. Germline V gene data show CDR1 as MNHNS and CDR2 as SASEGT. This CDR3 has 13 residues. CDR3 DNA: TGTGCCCGCCTACGACAGGGACACAATGAGCAGTTCTTC. It translates to CARLRQGHNEQFF.

The genes are TRBV7-3 and TRBJ1-6; 8 nucleotides agree with TRBD1. The ends lost 6 bases at V and 7 bases at J; junction bases unmatched: 14. Looked up from germline, CDR1 is SGHTA and CDR2 is FQGTGA. The CDR3 contains 17 residues. CDR3 nucleotide sequence: TGTGCCAGCAGTCGAACCCACTTCAGGGGGCGGAATTCACCCCTCCACTTT. This codes for CASSRTHFRGRNSPLHF.

This clonotype was observed at least ten times. The rearrangement links TRBV28 to TRBJ2-2; 11 nucleotides match TRBD2. The CDR3 totals 17 residues. Unmatched junction bases numbered 13, after V lost 6 bases and J lost 7 bases. Germline-derived CDR1 and CDR2 are MDHEN and SYDVKM. CDR3 DNA sequence: TGTGCCAGCAGCCTCAACCTTAGCGGGGGGGCCGACGGGGAGCTGTTTTTT. It translates to CASSLNLSGGADGELFF.

This clonotype has more than one count but fewer than ten. The chain is built from TRBV27 and TRBJ2-7; TRBD1 agrees at 9 bases. Losses at the gene ends were 4 bases for V and 4 bases for J; bases not matched to a gene: 8. The germline V gene has CDR1 MNHEY and CDR2 SMNVEV (reference sequence). This CDR3 region has 15 residues. The CDR3: CASSSSGQGAYEQYF. The CDR3 coding sequence is TGTGCCAGCAGTTCATCGGGACAGGGCGCGTACGAGCAGTACTTC.

This clonotype was found a few times. The chain is built from TRBV7-2 and TRBJ1-3; the D gene is possibly TRBD1 (5 bases). Germline CDR1 SGHTA, CDR2 FQGNSA. The V end was cut by 8 bases, the J end by 2 bases, with 16 bases between. CDR3 length: 15 residues. The CDR3 here is CASASTQQAGNTIYF. The CDR3 nucleotides are TGTGCCAGCGCCTCGACGCAACAGGCTGGAAACACCATATATTTT. Together with reference TRBV7-2 and TRBJ1-3, the CDR3 gives the full variable domain: GAGVSQSPSNKVTEKGKDVELRCDPISGHTALYWYRQSLGQGLEFLIYFQGNSAPDKSGLPSDRFSAERTGGSVSTLTIQRTQQEDSAVYLCASASTQQAGNTIYFGEGSWLTVV.

The rearrangement links TRBV5-6 to TRBJ2-1; 11 nucleotides agree with TRBD2. The CDR3 consists of 16 residues. The germline V gene encodes CDR1 SGHDT and CDR2 YYEEEE. V trimming: 4 bases; J trimming: 4 bases; junction bases outside the gene matches: 7. The CDR3, as DNA: TGTGCCAGCAGCGGCCGACTAGCGGGAAATTACAATGAGCAGTTCTTC. Residues: CASSGRLAGNYNEQFF.

This clonotype was observed a few times. V is TRBV27 and J is TRBJ2-1; 10 nucleotides line up with TRBD1. This CDR3 contains 16 residues. CDR1 and CDR2 (germline): MNHEY, SMNVEV (reference sequence). The V segment lost 3 bases and the J segment 5 bases; nucleotides outside the gene matches: 7. Here the CDR3 reads CASSFWTGGSNNEQFF. The DNA of the CDR3 is TGTGCCAGCAGTTTCTGGACAGGGGGGTCTAACAATGAGCAGTTCTTC.

This clonotype has a count of ten or more. This chain links TRBV7-2 with TRBJ1-6; TRBD1 aligns across 11 bases. CDR1 is SGHTA and CDR2 is FQGNSA in the germline V gene. V gave up 5 bases and J gave up 7 bases; unmatched junction bases: 4. CDR3 length equals 15 residues. The CDR3: CASSRTGGGNSPLHF. CDR3 sequence (DNA): TGTGCCAGCAGCAGGACAGGGGGCGGGAATTCACCCCTCCACTTT.

The rearrangement uses TRBV7-9 and TRBJ1-2; D perhaps matches TRBD1 (6 bases). The CDR3 contains 15 residues. Germline lookup yields CDR1 SEHNR and CDR2 FQNEAQ (reference sequence). Trimming removed 6 bases from V and 4 bases from J, with 18 bases in between. In nucleotides, the CDR3 is TGTGCCAGCAGTTATCAAACAGGGACCGTCTATGGCTACACCTTC. Amino acids: CASSYQTGTVYGYTF.

This clonotype was observed a few times. The chain has TRBV5-1 and TRBJ2-2; possibly TRBD1 or TRBD2 for D (6 bases each). V dropped 1 base and J dropped 4 bases, with 14 bases sitting between them. Germline V gives CDR1 SGHRS, CDR2 YFSETQ. The CDR3 has 16 amino acids. The CDR3 here is CASSLRRGESTGELFF. Written as DNA, the CDR3 is TGCGCCAGCAGCTTGAGAAGGGGGGAAAGCACCGGGGAGCTGTTTTTT.

The chain uses TRBV27 and TRBJ2-1; a weak D match, TRBD1 (5 bases). The V and J ends lost 5 bases and 0 bases respectively, with 8 bases between them. Germline V lookup: CDR1 MNHEY, CDR2 SMNVEV (reference sequence). The CDR3 runs to 14 residues. CDR3 protein: CASSGQGSYNEQFF. The CDR3 DNA reads as TGTGCCAGCAGTGGCCAGGGCTCCTACAATGAGCAGTTCTTC.

Many counts were recorded for this clonotype. V is TRBV7-6 and J is TRBJ2-3; TRBD2 matches at 12 bases. CDR1 is SGHVS and CDR2 is FNYEAQ in the germline V gene. The CDR3 runs 18 residues. Germline trimming cut 5 bases from V and 3 bases from J; bases unmatched to any gene: 12. The CDR3 region has the DNA TGTGCCAGCAGCCCCGACCCTACTAGCGGGGGGACAACAGATACGCAGTATTTT. Its translation: CASSPDPTSGGTTDTQYF. Filled out from reference TRBV7-6 and TRBJ2-3, the complete variable domain reads GAGVSQSPRYKVTKRGQDVALRCDPISGHVSLYWYRQALGQGPEFLTYFNYEAQQDKSGLPNDRFSAERPEGSISTLTIQRTEQRDSAMYRCASSPDPTSGGTTDTQYFGPGTRLTVL.

This clonotype has a handful of counts. The J gene is TRBJ2-7, the V gene TRBV29-1, with 9 bases lining up with TRBD1. Germline values: CDR1 SQVTM, CDR2 ANQGSEA. J lost 2 bases, V lost 1 base, and 6 bases had no gene match. This CDR3 spans 15 amino acids. The CDR3 DNA reads TGCAGCGTTGAAGTCCGGACAGGGGCTACCTACGAGCAGTACTTC. Amino acid sequence: CSVEVRTGATYEQYF.

CDR3 coding DNA: TGTGCCACCAGTGATGAGGGGGGAACGCAGTATTTT. Translating it yields CATSDEGGTQYF. The chain uses TRBV24-1 and TRBJ2-3; D might be TRBD1 or TRBD2, each matching 6 bases. The V end was cut by 3 bases, the J end by 9 bases, with 9 bases between. This CDR3 contains 12 residues. Germline loops: CDR1 KGHDR, CDR2 SFDVKD.

V gene TRBV7-8 combines with J gene TRBJ1-4; TRBD1 matches 8 bases. The germline gives CDR1 SGHVS, CDR2 FQNEAQ. The CDR3 runs 16 residues. Losses at the gene ends were 2 bases for V and 0 bases for J; bases not matched to a gene: 2. CDR3 DNA: TGTGCCAGCAGCTTACAGGGGGCGTCAACTAATGAAAAACTGTTTTTT. It encodes CASSLQGASTNEKLFF.

Comments on this clonotype: A much more abundant neighbour one base away suggests this may be a read error. Without the conserved terminal phenylalanine or tryptophan, this CDR3 likely stems from a read error. This sequence joins TRBV19 and TRBJ2-7; D possibly matches TRBD1 or TRBD2 (5 bases each). Deletions cut 3 bases from V and 4 bases from J, with 10 bases between. Germline assignment: CDR1 LNHDA and CDR2 SQIVND (reference sequence). CDR3 length: 13 amino acids. Written as DNA, the CDR3 is TGTGCCAGTAGTATCGGGGACGGGTACGAGCAGTACTAC. Translation gives CASSIGDGYEQYY.

This clonotype came up a few times. The CDR3 nucleotides are TGTGCCAGCGGATGGAGGGTCCCATACGAGCAGTACTTC. This encodes CASGWRVPYEQYF. This sequence joins TRBV12-3 or TRBV12-4 and TRBJ2-7, with D possibly TRBD2 on 6 matching bases. The CDR3 consists of 13 residues. With 8 bases removed from V and 4 bases from J, the gap between germline ends came to 15 bases.

This clonotype was detected a few times. The V gene is TRBV20-1, the J gene TRBJ1-1; D gene unclear. CDR1 and CDR2 (germline): DFQATT, SNEGSKA (reference sequence). Trimming shortened V by 6 bases and J by 1 base, and 9 bases separated the two germline ends. CDR3 length equals 12 residues. Written as DNA, the CDR3 is TGCAGTGCCCCACGGACGAACACTGAAGCTTTCTTT. This encodes CSAPRTNTEAFF.